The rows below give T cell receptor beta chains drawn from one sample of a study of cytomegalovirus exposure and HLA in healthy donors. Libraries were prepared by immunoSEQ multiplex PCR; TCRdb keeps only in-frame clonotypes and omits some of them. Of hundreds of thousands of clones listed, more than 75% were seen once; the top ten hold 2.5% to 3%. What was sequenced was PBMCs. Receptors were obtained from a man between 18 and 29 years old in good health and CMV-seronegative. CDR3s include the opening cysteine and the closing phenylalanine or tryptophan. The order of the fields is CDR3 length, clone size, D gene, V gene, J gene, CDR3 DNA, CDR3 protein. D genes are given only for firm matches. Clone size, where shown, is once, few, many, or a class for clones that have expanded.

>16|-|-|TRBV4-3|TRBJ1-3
TGCGCCAGCAGCCAAGATCGGGCAGGGCCTGGAAACACCATATATTTT
CASSQDRAGPGNTIYF
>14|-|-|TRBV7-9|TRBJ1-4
TGTGCCAGCAGCTTTCCCCAGGGGACTGAAAAACTGTTTTTT
CASSFPQGTEKLFF
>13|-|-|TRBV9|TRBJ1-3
TGTGCCAGCAGCGTAAATACAGGAAACACCATATATTTT
CASSVNTGNTIYF
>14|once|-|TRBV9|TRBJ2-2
TGTGCCAGCAGTGAGGGACTGCACACCGGGGAGCTGTTTTTT
CASSEGLHTGELFF
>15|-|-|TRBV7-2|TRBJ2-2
TGTGCCAGCAGCGTAGCCCTTTTGGGTGGGCCGATGCTGTTTTTT
CASSVALLGGPMLFF
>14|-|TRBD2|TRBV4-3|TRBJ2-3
TGCGCCAGCAGCCAAGATTCAGCGGGAGACACGCAGTATTTT
CASSQDSAGDTQYF
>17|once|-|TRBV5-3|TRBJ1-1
TGTGCCAGAAGCTTGGAGGGTACAGGGTGGCGGAACACTGAAGCTTTCTTT
CARSLEGTGWRNTEAFF
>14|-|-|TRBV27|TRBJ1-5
TGTGCCAGCGGGCCAGTAAATAGCAATCAGCCCCAGCATTTT
CASGPVNSNQPQHF
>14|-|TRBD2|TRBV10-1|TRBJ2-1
TGCGCGGAGAGTAAGCTAGCGGGGGGGAATGAGCAGTTCTTC
CAESKLAGGNEQFF
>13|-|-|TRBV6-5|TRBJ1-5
TGTGCCAGCAGTCCCCGTCAGGGTTGGGCCCAGCATTTT
CASSPRQGWAQHF
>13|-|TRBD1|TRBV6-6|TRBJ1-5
TGTGCCAGCAGTCAACGGGACAGCTGGTCGCAGCATTTT
CASSQRDSWSQHF
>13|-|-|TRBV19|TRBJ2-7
TGTGCCAGTAGTTTGTCTAGCTTCCTCGAGCAGTACTTC
CASSLSSFLEQYF
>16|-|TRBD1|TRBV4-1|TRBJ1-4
TGCGCCAGCAGAATGACCGGACAGGGCAGGAATGAAAAACTGTTTTTT
CASRMTGQGRNEKLFF
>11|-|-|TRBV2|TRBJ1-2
TGTGCCAGCACCCGGGGAGATGGCTACACCTTC
CASTRGDGYTF
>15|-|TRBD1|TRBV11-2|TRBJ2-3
TGTGCCAGCAGCTTATTCCCCAGGGGGACAGATACGCAGTATTTT
CASSLFPRGTDTQYF
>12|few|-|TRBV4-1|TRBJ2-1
TGCGCCAGCAGCCAAGTAATCAATGAGCAGTTCTTC
CASSQVINEQFF
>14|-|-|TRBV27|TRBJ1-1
TGTGCCAGCAGTTGGCAGGGAAGATACACTGAAGCTTTCTTT
CASSWQGRYTEAFF
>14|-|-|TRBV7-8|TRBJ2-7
TGTGCCAGCAGCTTAGGATCCCCTGGGAGGGAGCAGTACTTC
CASSLGSPGREQYF
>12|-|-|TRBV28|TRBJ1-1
TGTGCCAGCAACCCCTCAGGGGCTGAAGCTTTCTTT
CASNPSGAEAFF
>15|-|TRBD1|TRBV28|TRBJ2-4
TGTGCCAGCAGTGGGACAGGGACTATAGGAAACATTCAGTACTTC
CASSGTGTIGNIQYF
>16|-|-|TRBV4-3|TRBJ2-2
TGCGCCAGCAGCCAAGATCTGACAGATTACACCGGGGAGCTGTTTTTT
CASSQDLTDYTGELFF
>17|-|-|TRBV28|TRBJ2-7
TGTGCCAGCAGTTTTCGACCTTCCGGGCTAGCTCCCTCCGAGCAGTACTTC
CASSFRPSGLAPSEQYF
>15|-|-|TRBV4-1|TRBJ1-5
TGCGCCAGCAGCCAAGGTGACAGCTTCAATCAGCCCCAGCATTTT
CASSQGDSFNQPQHF
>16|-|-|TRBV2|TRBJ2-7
TGTGCCAGCAGTCCTTCTCAGGGGCTTAGCTCCTACGAGCAGTACTTC
CASSPSQGLSSYEQYF
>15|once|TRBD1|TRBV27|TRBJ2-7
TGTGCCAGCAGTACCGACAGGGGCGATTCCTACGAGCAGTACTTC
CASSTDRGDSYEQYF
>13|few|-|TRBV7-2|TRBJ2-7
TGTGCCAGCAGCTCTCGGGGGGCTTACGAGCAGTACTTC
CASSSRGAYEQYF
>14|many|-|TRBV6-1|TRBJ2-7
TGTGCCAGCAGTTTACAGTTAGAGTCCTACGAGCAGTACTTC
CASSLQLESYEQYF
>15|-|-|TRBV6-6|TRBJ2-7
TGTGCCAGCAGTGACACAGGGTTTTCGTCCTACGAGCAGTACTTC
CASSDTGFSSYEQYF
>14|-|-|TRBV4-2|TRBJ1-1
TGTGCCAGCAGCTTCGAACAGGGAAACACTGAAGCTTTCTTT
CASSFEQGNTEAFF
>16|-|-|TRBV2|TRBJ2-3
TGTGCCAGCAGGGTAACCGGGACACCGGGCACAGATACGCAGTATTTT
CASRVTGTPGTDTQYF
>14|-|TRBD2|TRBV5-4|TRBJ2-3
TGTGCCCTAGCGGGGGGTATGGGCACAGATACGCAGTATTTT
CALAGGMGTDTQYF
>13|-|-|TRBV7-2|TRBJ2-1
TGTGCCAGCAGCAAGGGGTTATACAATGAGCAGTTCTTC
CASSKGLYNEQFF
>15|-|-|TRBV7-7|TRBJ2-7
TGTGCCAGCAGCACCCACAGGGTCGGGGTTTACGAGCAGTACTTC
CASSTHRVGVYEQYF
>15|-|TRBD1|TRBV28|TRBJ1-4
TGTGCCAGCAAATCGGACAGGGAATGGGATGAAAAACTGTTTTTT
CASKSDREWDEKLFF
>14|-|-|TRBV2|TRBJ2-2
TGTGCCAGCAGAGCTCGACTTGGTGCCGGGGAGCTGTTTTTT
CASRARLGAGELFF
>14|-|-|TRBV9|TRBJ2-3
TGTGCCAGCAGCGTATCTGCAGACACAGATACGCAGTATTTT
CASSVSADTDTQYF
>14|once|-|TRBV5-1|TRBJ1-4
TGCGCCAGCAGCTTGGGAAGGTCAGGGGAAAAACTGTTTTTT
CASSLGRSGEKLFF
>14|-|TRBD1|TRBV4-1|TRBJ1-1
TGCGCCAGCAGCTGGAGACAGGGGAACACTGAAGCTTTCTTT
CASSWRQGNTEAFF
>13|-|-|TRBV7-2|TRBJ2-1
TGTGCCAGCAGCTTAGCATGGGGCCCTGAGCAGTTCTTC
CASSLAWGPEQFF
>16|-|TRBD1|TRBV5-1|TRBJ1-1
TGCGCCAGCAGCTTGGAGACAGGGGGGACATTAACTGAAGCTTTCTTT
CASSLETGGTLTEAFF
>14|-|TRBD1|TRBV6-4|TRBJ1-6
TGTGCCAGCAGCCCCGGGACAGTTAATTCACCCCTCCACTTT
CASSPGTVNSPLHF
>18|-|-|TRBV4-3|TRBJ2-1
TGCGCCAGCAGCCAACGAGGGCCCGGGGGGCGTATCTACAATGAGCAGTTCTTC
CASSQRGPGGRIYNEQFF
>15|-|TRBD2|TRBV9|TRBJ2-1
TGTGCCAGCAGCGTAGAAGCATGGGGGGGCAATGAGCAGTTCTTC
CASSVEAWGGNEQFF
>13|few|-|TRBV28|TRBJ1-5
TGTGCCAGCAGCCGCGGGGGGGCTAGGCCCCAGCATTTT
CASSRGGARPQHF
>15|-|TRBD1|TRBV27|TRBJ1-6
TGTGCTAGCAGGTCCGGACAGGGCGGAAATTCACCCCTCCACTTT
CASRSGQGGNSPLHF
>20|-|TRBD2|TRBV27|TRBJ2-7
TGTGCCAGCAGACTAGGGACCCCCGGAAGGCTAGCGGGCCCGGACTACGAGCAGTACTTC
CASRLGTPGRLAGPDYEQYF
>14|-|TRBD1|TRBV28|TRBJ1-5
TGTGCCAGCAGAGGGACAGGGTTCAATCAGCCCCAGCATTTT
CASRGTGFNQPQHF
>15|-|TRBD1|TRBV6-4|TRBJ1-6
TGTGCCAGGACACAGGGGGCGACCTATAATTCACCCCTCCACTTT
CARTQGATYNSPLHF
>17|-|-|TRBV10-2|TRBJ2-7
TGCGCCAGCAGTGAGTCAGTTAAGGGCCCAGGGTCCTACGAGCAGTACTTC
CASSESVKGPGSYEQYF
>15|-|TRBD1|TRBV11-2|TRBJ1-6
TGTGCCAGCAGCTTAGGGACAGGGGAAAATTCACCCCTCCACTTT
CASSLGTGENSPLHF
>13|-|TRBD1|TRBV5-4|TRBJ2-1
TGTGCCAGCAGCTCTTACAGGGGAAATGAGCAGTTCTTC
CASSSYRGNEQFF
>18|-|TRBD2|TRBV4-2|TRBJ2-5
TGTGCCAGCAGCCAAGATCCCCCCCTAGCGGGAAGTAGAGAGACCCAGTACTTC
CASSQDPPLAGSRETQYF
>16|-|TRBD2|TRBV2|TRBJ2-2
TGTGCCAGCAGTGAAGCGAGAATAGCGGGAGCCGGGGAGCTGTTTTTT
CASSEARIAGAGELFF
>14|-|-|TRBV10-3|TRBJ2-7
TGTGCCATCAATCCCACGCCGACATCCTACGAGCAGTACTTC
CAINPTPTSYEQYF
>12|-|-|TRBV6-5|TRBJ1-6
TGTGCCAGCAACAGTGAGAATTCACCCCTCCACTTT
CASNSENSPLHF
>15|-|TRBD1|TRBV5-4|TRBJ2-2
TGTGCCAGCAGCTCGCCGGGACAGGGCACCGGGGAGCTGTTTTTT
CASSSPGQGTGELFF
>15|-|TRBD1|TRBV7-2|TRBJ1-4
TGTGCCAGCAGATCCGGGACAGGGAGGAATGAAAAACTGTTTTTT
CASRSGTGRNEKLFF
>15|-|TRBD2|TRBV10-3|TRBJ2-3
TGTGCCACCCGGACTAGCGGGACTAGCACAGATACGCAGTATTTT
CATRTSGTSTDTQYF
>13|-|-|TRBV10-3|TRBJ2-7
TGTGCCATCCGAGGACAAGGCCTGTACGAGCAGTACTTC
CAIRGQGLYEQYF
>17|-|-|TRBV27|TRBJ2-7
TGTGCCAGCAGTCGCACGTCGCGGGACGGAACCTACGTCGAGCAGTACTTC
CASSRTSRDGTYVEQYF